Each of the 16 T cell receptor beta chains below was sequenced from the same sample in a study of blood T cell repertoires in COVID-19. Measured with immunoSEQ multiplex PCR; TCRdb has only the in-frame clones, and not every one. The top ten clones hold roughly 13% of a sample with about 100,000 clones, 85% to 90% of them seen once. The sequencing sample was made of peripheral blood. The receptors shown here come from a human donor in a cohort sampled during active COVID-19.

The chain couples TRBV29-1 to TRBJ2-7; 11 positions match TRBD1. J lost 3 bases, V lost 2 bases, and 3 bases had no gene match. CDR1 is SQVTM and CDR2 is ANQGSEA in the germline V gene. CDR3 length: 14 amino acids. DNA for the CDR3: TGCAGCGTTGAAAAGGACAGGGGGCACTACGAGCAGTACTTC. It encodes CSVEKDRGHYEQYF.

The rearrangement joins TRBV5-1 to TRBJ2-5; 10 bases match TRBD2. Trimming took 0 bases from V and 6 from J; bases not matched to a gene: 11. Germline V gene lookup returns CDR1 SGHRS and CDR2 YFSETQ. The CDR3 contains 17 residues. This chain's CDR3 is CASSLGLAGERRQTQYF. DNA for the CDR3: TGCGCCAGCAGCTTGGGTCTAGCGGGAGAGAGGAGGCAGACCCAGTACTTC.

The V gene is TRBV2, the J gene TRBJ2-5, with TRBD2 matching 15 bases. The CDR3 is 18 amino acids. CDR1 is SNHLY, CDR2 FYNNEI, per germline. V gave up 5 bases and J gave up 2 bases; unmatched junction bases: 9. The CDR3 region has the DNA TGTGCCAGCAGTCGAAAGGGACTAGCGGGAGGAGGGCAAGAGACCCAGTACTTC. Protein sequence: CASSRKGLAGGGQETQYF.

This clone was counted a few times. This sequence joins TRBV6-2 or TRBV6-3 and TRBJ1-4, with a weak D call TRBD1 (6 bases). Trimming took 6 bases from V and 6 from J, leaving 14 bases between them. The length of the CDR3 is 14 residues. CDR1 is MNHEY, CDR2 SVGEGT, per germline. CDR3 residues: CASSLDSIDEKLFF. The CDR3 DNA reads TGTGCCAGCAGCCTGGACAGCATAGATGAAAAACTGTTTTTT.

J is TRBJ2-6 and V is TRBV5-1; possible D gene TRBD1, 5 bases. Trimming left V 0 bases short and J 2 bases short, with 12 bases between. The CDR3 covers 17 residues. The germline gives CDR1 SGHRS, CDR2 YFSETQ. This CDR3 reads CASSLGDIGAGANVLTF. CDR3 coding DNA: TGCGCCAGCAGCTTGGGCGATATAGGGGCTGGGGCCAACGTCCTGACTTTC.

The genes are TRBV5-6 and TRBJ1-2, with 8 bases lining up with TRBD1. V dropped 4 bases and J dropped 10; count of bases not matched to a gene: 3. Germline assignment: CDR1 SGHDT and CDR2 YYEEEE. This CDR3 contains 11 residues. For the CDR3, the DNA is TGTGCCAGCAGCCGGGGACAGGACTACACCTTC. Protein: CASSRGQDYTF.

The chain has TRBV30 and TRBJ2-7; 9 bases agree with TRBD1. Trimming at V came to 1 base and at J to 0 bases, leaving 1 base not matched to a gene. From germline, CDR1 is GTSNPN and CDR2 SVGIG (reference sequence). The CDR3 sequence is 14 residues long. The CDR3 here is CAWSATGGSYEQYF. DNA for the CDR3: TGTGCCTGGAGTGCGACAGGGGGCTCCTACGAGCAGTACTTC.

The CDR3 reads CASSLKQGADYGYTF. For the CDR3, the DNA is TGTGCCAGCAGCTTGAAACAGGGGGCGGACTATGGCTACACCTTC. This chain joins TRBV7-8 and TRBJ1-2; TRBD1 agrees at 9 bases. Trimming cost V 3 bases and J 3 bases; bases outside gene matches: 5. The germline gives CDR1 SGHVS, CDR2 FQNEAQ. The CDR3 is made up of 15 amino acids.

This chain links TRBV29-1 with TRBJ2-7; a possible D gene is TRBD2 (6 bases). The CDR3 has 11 residues. Germline CDR1 reads SQVTM; CDR2 reads ANQGSEA. Trimming took off 8 bases at V and 6 bases at J, with 14 bases between the two ends. The CDR3 nucleotides are TGCAGCCATCGGTCCGGGGGCGAGCAGTACTTC. Translation gives CSHRSGGEQYF.

J is TRBJ1-6 and V is TRBV6-4, with 9 bases identical to TRBD1. Germline V gene sequence: CDR1 MRHNA, CDR2 SNTAGT. The V gene end was trimmed by 4 bases and the J gene end by 6 bases; junction bases not matched to a gene: 1. This CDR3 is 14 amino acids long. The CDR3 DNA is TGTGCCAGCAGTGCGGGACAGGGTAATTCACCCCTCCACTTT. Translating gives CASSAGQGNSPLHF.

The J gene is TRBJ1-2, the V gene TRBV10-1, with D maybe TRBD1 (6 bases). The CDR3 has 13 amino acids. V shed 1 base and J shed 8 bases, with 11 bases lying between them. Looked up from germline, CDR1 is WNHNN and CDR2 is SYGVQD (reference sequence). The CDR3 bases are TGCGCCAGCAGTGAGTGGAGGCAGGGGGGCTACACCTTC. This gives the protein CASSEWRQGGYTF.

This clone was seen only a few times. The rearrangement uses TRBV18 and TRBJ1-4, with a possible D match to TRBD1 (6 bases). In germline, CDR1 is KGHSH, CDR2 LQKENI. The V end lost 4 bases, the J end lost 4 bases, and 13 bases lay between the germline ends. The length of the CDR3 is 15 residues. The CDR3 sequence is CASSLTGSDNEKLFF. CDR3 DNA: TGTGCCAGCTCACTAACAGGGAGCGATAATGAAAAACTGTTTTTT. The whole variable domain, filled in from reference TRBV18 and TRBJ1-4, reads NAGVMQNPRHLVRRRGQEARLRCSPMKGHSHVYWYRQLPEEGLKFMVYLQKENIIDESGMPKERFSAEFPKEGPSILRIQQVVRGDSAAYFCASSLTGSDNEKLFFGSGTQLSVL.

J is TRBJ1-2 and V is TRBV7-2; D remains ambiguous. The CDR3 runs to 12 residues. The V gene's germline CDR1 is SGHTA and CDR2 FQGNSA. Trimming pared 6 bases from V and 8 bases from J, leaving 13 bases between. The CDR3 region has the DNA TGTGCCAGCAGGGAATTGGAGGCGGGCTACACCTTC. Protein: CASRELEAGYTF. The full variable domain, with the rest looked up from reference TRBV7-2 and TRBJ1-2, is GAGVSQSPSNKVTEKGKDVELRCDPISGHTALYWYRQSLGQGLEFLIYFQGNSAPDKSGLPSDRFSAERTGGSVSTLTIQRTQQEDSAVYLCASRELEAGYTFGSGTRLTVV.

This clone came up a few times. This chain links TRBV10-3 with TRBJ2-7; 7 bases are shared with TRBD2. This CDR3 is 15 amino acids long. The germline V gene encodes CDR1 ENHRY and CDR2 SYGVKD. V lost 0 bases and J lost 2; bases outside the gene matches: 4. Written as DNA, the CDR3 is TGTGCCATCAGTGAGTCGGGGGGAGGGCCCTACGAGCAGTACTTC. Amino acids: CAISESGGGPYEQYF.

The rearrangement uses TRBV11-2 and TRBJ1-5; TRBD1 aligns across 9 bases. This CDR3 has 17 amino acids. The junction had 8 bases not matched to a gene; V was cut back by 1 base and J by 4 bases. In germline, CDR1 is SGHAT, CDR2 FQNNGV. The CDR3 region has the DNA TGTGCCAGCAGCTTAGGTCAACAGGGGGCTTGGAATCAGCCCCAGCATTTT. Translating it yields CASSLGQQGAWNQPQHF.

The chain is built from TRBV3-1 (or the pseudogene TRBV3-2) and TRBJ2-7; D gene unclear. Germline V CDR1 and CDR2: LGHDT, YNNKEL (reference sequence). The CDR3 extends over 12 amino acids. V was clipped by 2 bases and J by 6 bases, with 8 bases between them. CDR3 in DNA: TGTGCCAGCAGCCAAACAGAATCCGAGCAGTACTTC. Protein sequence: CASSQTESEQYF.